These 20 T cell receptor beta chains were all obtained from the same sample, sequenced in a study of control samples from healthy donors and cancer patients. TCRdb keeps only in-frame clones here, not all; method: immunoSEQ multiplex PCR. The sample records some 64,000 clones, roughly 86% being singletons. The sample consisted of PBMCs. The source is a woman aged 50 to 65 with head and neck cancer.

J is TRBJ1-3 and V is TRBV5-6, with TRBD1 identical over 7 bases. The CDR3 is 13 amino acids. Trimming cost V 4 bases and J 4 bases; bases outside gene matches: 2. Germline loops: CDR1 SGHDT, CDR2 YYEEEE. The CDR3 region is CASSRDRGNTIYF. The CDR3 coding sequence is TGTGCCAGCAGCCGGGACAGAGGAAACACCATATATTTT. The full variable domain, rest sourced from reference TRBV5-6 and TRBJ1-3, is DAGVTQSPTHLIKTRGQQVTLRCSPKSGHDTVSWYQQALGQGPQFIFQYYEEEERQRGNFPDRFSGHQFPNYSSELNVNALLLGDSALYLCASSRDRGNTIYFGEGSWLTVV.

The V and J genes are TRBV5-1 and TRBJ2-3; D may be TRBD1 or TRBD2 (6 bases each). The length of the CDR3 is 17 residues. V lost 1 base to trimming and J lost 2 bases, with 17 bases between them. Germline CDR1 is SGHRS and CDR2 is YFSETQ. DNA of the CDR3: TGCGCCAGCAGCTTGAATCGGGGGCTGGGGAACACAGATACGCAGTATTTT. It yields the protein CASSLNRGLGNTDTQYF.

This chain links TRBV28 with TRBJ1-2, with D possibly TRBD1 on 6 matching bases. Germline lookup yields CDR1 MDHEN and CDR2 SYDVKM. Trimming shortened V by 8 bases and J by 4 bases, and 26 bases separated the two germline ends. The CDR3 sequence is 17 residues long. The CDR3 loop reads CASLGTFVPEMFYGYTF. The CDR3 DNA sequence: TGTGCCAGCCTAGGGACATTCGTTCCCGAAATGTTCTATGGCTACACCTTC.

In nucleotides, the CDR3 is TGTGCCACCAGCAGAGATCGCACGGGCGGCGATGAAAAACTGTTTTTT. Amino acids: CATSRDRTGGDEKLFF. The chain recombines TRBV15 with TRBJ1-4, with D uncertain. V lost 0 bases to trimming and J lost 6 bases, with 14 bases between them. Germline V gene data show CDR1 as LNHNV and CDR2 as YYDKDF (reference sequence). This CDR3 contains 16 residues.

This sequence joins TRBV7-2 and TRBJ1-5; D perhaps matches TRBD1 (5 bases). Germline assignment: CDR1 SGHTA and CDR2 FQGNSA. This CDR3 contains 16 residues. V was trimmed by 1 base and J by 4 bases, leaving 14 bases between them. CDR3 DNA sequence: TGTGCCAGCAGCTTAGGGATCCGGGGCGGAAATCAGCCCCAGCATTTT. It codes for CASSLGIRGGNQPQHF.

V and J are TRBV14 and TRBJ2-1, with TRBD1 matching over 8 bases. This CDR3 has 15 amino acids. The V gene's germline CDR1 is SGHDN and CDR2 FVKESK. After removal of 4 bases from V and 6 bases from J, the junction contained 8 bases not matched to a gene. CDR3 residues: CASSPGQVGLNEQFF. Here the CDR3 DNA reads TGTGCCAGCAGCCCGGGACAGGTGGGTCTCAATGAGCAGTTCTTC.

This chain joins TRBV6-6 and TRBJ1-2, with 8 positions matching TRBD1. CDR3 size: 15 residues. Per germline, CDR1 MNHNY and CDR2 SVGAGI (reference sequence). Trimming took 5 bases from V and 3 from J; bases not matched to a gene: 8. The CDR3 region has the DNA TGTGCCAGCAGTGGGCGGACAGGGAGGGACTATGGCTACACCTTC. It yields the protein CASSGRTGRDYGYTF.

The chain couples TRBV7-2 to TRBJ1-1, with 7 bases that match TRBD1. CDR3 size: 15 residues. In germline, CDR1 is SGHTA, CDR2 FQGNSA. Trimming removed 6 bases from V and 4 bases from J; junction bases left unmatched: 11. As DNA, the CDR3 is TGTGCCAGCAGTTCCCTGACAGGGTTCGGCACTGAAGCTTTCTTT. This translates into CASSSLTGFGTEAFF.

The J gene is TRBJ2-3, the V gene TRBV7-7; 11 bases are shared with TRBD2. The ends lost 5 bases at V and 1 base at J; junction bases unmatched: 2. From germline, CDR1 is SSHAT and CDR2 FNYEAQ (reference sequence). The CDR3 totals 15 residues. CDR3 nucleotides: TGTGCCAGCAGCCCGACTAGCGGGGGCACAGATACGCAGTATTTT. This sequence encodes CASSPTSGGTDTQYF. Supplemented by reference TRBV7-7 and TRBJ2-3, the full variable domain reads GAGVSQSPRYKVTKRGQDVTLRCDPISSHATLYWYQQALGQGPEFLTYFNYEAQPDKSGLPSDRFSAERPEGSISTLTIQRTEQRDSAMYRCASSPTSGGTDTQYFGPGTRLTVL.

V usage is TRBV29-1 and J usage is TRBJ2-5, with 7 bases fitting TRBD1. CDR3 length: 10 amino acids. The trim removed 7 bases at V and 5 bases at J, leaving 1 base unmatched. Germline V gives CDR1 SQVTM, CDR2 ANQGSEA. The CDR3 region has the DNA TGCAGCGCAGGGGGTGAGACCCAGTACTTC. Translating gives CSAGGETQYF.

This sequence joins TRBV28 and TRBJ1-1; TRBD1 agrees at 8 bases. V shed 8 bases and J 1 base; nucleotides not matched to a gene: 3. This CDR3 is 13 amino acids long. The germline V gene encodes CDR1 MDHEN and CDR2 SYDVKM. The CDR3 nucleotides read TGTGCCAGCGGACAGGGCGGGAACACTGAAGCTTTCTTT. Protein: CASGQGGNTEAFF.

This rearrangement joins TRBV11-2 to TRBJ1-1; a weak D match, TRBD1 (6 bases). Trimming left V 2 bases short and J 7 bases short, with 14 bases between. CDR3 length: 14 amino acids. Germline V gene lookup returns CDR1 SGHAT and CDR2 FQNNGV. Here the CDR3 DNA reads TGTGCCAGCAGCTTACAGGGGATGGGTGGTGAAGCTTTCTTT. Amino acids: CASSLQGMGGEAFF. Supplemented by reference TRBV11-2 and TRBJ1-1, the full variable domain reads EAGVAQSPRYKIIEKRQSVAFWCNPISGHATLYWYQQILGQGPKLLIQFQNNGVVDDSQLPKDRFSAERLKGVDSTLKIQPAKLEDSAVYLCASSLQGMGGEAFFGQGTRLTVV.

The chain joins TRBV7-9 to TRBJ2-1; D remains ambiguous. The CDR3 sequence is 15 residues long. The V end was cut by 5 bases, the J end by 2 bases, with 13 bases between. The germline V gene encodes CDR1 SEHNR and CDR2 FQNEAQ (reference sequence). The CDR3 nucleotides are TGTGCCAGCAGCCTAGGCATAGGGACCTACAATGAGCAGTTCTTC. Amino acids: CASSLGIGTYNEQFF.

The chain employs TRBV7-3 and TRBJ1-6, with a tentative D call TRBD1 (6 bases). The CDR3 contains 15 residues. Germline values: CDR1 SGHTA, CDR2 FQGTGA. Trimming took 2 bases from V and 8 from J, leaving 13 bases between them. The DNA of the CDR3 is TGTGCCAGCAGCTTAGGGGGCGTAAGGGATTCACCCCTCCACTTT. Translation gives CASSLGGVRDSPLHF.

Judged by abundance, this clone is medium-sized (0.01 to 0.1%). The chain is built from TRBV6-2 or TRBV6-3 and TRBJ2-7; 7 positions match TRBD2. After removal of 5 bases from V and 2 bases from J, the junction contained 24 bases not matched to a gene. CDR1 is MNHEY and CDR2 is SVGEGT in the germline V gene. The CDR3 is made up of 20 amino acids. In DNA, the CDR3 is TGTGCCAGCAGTCCAGATTTACATCCCCCGGGGGGTTTCCGAACCTACGAGCAGTACTTC. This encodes CASSPDLHPPGGFRTYEQYF.

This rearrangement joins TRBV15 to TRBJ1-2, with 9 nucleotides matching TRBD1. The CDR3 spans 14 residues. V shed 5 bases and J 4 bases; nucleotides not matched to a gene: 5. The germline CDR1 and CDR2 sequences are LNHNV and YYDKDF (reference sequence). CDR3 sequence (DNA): TGTGCCACCAGCCCGGACAGGGGAGCCTATGGCTACACCTTC. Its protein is CATSPDRGAYGYTF.

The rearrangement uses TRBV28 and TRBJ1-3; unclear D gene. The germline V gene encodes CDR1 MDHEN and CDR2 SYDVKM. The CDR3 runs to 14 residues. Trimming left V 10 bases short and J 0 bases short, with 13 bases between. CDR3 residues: CATGAESSGNTIYF. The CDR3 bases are TGTGCCACCGGCGCCGAGTCCTCTGGAAACACCATATATTTT.

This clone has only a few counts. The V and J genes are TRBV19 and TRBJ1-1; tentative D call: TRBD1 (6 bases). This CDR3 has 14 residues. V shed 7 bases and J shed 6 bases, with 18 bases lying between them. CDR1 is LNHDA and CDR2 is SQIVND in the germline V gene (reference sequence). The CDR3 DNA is TGTGCCAGTACCCTGGGGGGGGCGAGCCCTGAAGCTTTCTTT. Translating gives CASTLGGASPEAFF.

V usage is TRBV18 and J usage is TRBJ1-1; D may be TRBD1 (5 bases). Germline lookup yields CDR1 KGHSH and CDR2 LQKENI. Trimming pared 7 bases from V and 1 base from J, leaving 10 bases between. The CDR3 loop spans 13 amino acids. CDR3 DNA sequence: TGTGCCAGCTGGGGGTACGGGAACACTGAAGCTTTCTTT. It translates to CASWGYGNTEAFF.

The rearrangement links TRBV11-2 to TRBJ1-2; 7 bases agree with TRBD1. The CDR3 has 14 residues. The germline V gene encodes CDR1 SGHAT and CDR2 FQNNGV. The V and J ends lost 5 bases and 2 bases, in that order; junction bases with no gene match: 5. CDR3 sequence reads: CASSPATGNYGYTF. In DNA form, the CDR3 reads TGTGCCAGCAGCCCCGCGACAGGGAACTATGGCTACACCTTC.